This T cell receptor (beta chain) was recovered during a study of post-analysis software for immune sequencing data. In the study overall: Included courses were relapsing-remitting and secondary progressive multiple sclerosis; progressive-relapsing multiple sclerosis was also included. Whole-study results and caveats: Samples made in the same batch grouped tightly together by F measure. Significantly lower normalized Chao1 diversity was seen in multiple sclerosis patients than in controls. Controls showed lower frequencies than patients for five TRBV segments, and TRBV5-6, TRBV5-1 and TRBV20-1 were among these.

Remarks on this clonotype: The antigen remains unidentified.

CDR1 is LNHDA, CDR2 SQIVND, per germline (reference sequence). Trimming cost V 5 bases and J 6 bases, with 10 bases left between them. CDR3 length equals 12 residues. Unique molecular identifiers had been added to the TCR beta cDNA libraries. Between roughly 1 and 11 million T cells gave rise to some 520,000 cDNA molecules. TCRdb processed the PCR reads anew with MiXCR; each CDR3 protein has one entry. This table has approximately 690,000 distinct CDR3 sequences, 55% to 60% appearing once. This chain uses TRBV19 with TRBJ1-2; maybe TRBD1 (5 bases). This receptor was taken from a girl aged 2-9 years with multiple sclerosis. The sample taken for sequencing was blood. CDR3 sequence (DNA): TGTGCCAGTAGTGGGGGGAAGCATGGCTACACCTTC. Translation gives CASSGGKHGYTF.